Shown below are 21 T cell receptor beta chains from a single sample sequenced in a study of T cell responses to AZD1222 COVID-19 vaccine. Assay used: immunoSEQ multiplex PCR; TCRdb lists only in-frame clones, some missing. The sample carries 100,000 to 150,000 clones, 85% to 90% recorded once. Source: peripheral blood, taken on day 0 of MenACWY control vaccination. The receptor set was obtained from an adult in good health.

The chain couples TRBV30 to TRBJ1-1; no definite D call. Trimming pared 1 base from V and 1 base from J, leaving 4 bases between. This CDR3 has 12 amino acids. Germline V CDR1 and CDR2: GTSNPN, SVGIG (reference sequence). The DNA of the CDR3 is TGTGCCTGGAGTGCAGGGAACACTGAAGCTTTCTTT. Protein sequence: CAWSAGNTEAFF.

CDR3 amino acids: CASSVDGSYGYTF. CDR3 DNA sequence: TGTGCCAGCAGTGTTGACGGATCCTATGGCTACACCTTC. The J gene is TRBJ1-2, the V gene TRBV6-4; D uncertain. Between the trimmed V and J ends, which lost 4 bases and 4 bases, there was a span of 10 bases. CDR3 length equals 13 residues. CDR1 is MRHNA and CDR2 is SNTAGT in the germline V gene.

The V and J genes are TRBV7-6 and TRBJ2-7; TRBD1 is a possible D gene (6 bases). Trimming removed 5 bases from V and 4 bases from J, with 15 bases in between. The CDR3 extends over 14 amino acids. Germline V lookup: CDR1 SGHVS, CDR2 FNYEAQ. This CDR3 is CASSQKTGIYEQYF. CDR3 DNA sequence: TGTGCCAGCAGCCAAAAAACAGGGATTTACGAGCAGTACTTC.

The V gene is TRBV19, the J gene TRBJ2-2, with D maybe TRBD1 (5 bases). V was cut by 2 bases and J by 4 bases, with 11 bases left in between. The CDR3 totals 15 residues. Germline loops: CDR1 LNHDA, CDR2 SQIVND (reference sequence). DNA for the CDR3: TGTGCCAGTAGTATATTGGGGCTTGGCACCGGGGAGCTGTTTTTT. Residues: CASSILGLGTGELFF.

The chain uses TRBV7-2 and TRBJ2-1, with a tentative D call TRBD2 (6 bases). The germline V gene has CDR1 SGHTA and CDR2 FQGNSA. Trimming took 1 base from V and 9 from J, leaving 10 bases between them. The CDR3 covers 13 residues. The CDR3 is CASSLGMRGEQFF. CDR3 sequence (DNA): TGTGCCAGCAGCTTAGGTATGCGGGGTGAGCAGTTCTTC.

The chain has TRBV6-2 or TRBV6-3 and TRBJ1-2, with TRBD1 matching over 9 bases. The CDR3 runs to 17 residues. With 4 bases clipped from V and 5 bases from J, the junction kept 14 bases outside the gene matches. CDR1 MNHEY and CDR2 SVGEGT come from the germline V gene. CDR3 in DNA: TGTGCCAGCAGTTTCCTCGGGGGGACAGGGACATTATATGGCTACACCTTC. Translated, it gives CASSFLGGTGTLYGYTF.

This chain links TRBV29-1 with TRBJ1-2; D is undetermined. Between the trimmed V and J ends, which lost 0 bases and 3 bases, there was a span of 8 bases. Germline V CDR1 and CDR2: SQVTM, ANQGSEA. CDR3 length: 13 residues. DNA for the CDR3: TGCAGCGTTGAAGACGGCGAGGACTATGGCTACACCTTC. Residues: CSVEDGEDYGYTF.

The CDR3 protein is CASSLRLAGGADTQYF. The DNA for the CDR3 is TGTGCCAGCAGCTTAAGACTAGCGGGAGGGGCAGATACGCAGTATTTT. V usage is TRBV7-2 and J usage is TRBJ2-3; 14 bases match TRBD2. Germline loops: CDR1 SGHTA, CDR2 FQGNSA. Trimming cost V 2 bases and J 4 bases; bases outside gene matches: 2. The CDR3 covers 16 residues.

This clone was found a few times. This chain joins TRBV9 and TRBJ2-7, with D uncertain. The germline V gene has CDR1 SGDLS and CDR2 YYNGEE. The CDR3 spans 14 residues. The V end lost 4 bases, the J end lost 3 bases, and 14 bases lay between the germline ends. The CDR3 spells CASSPRTFDYEQYF. CDR3 bases: TGTGCCAGCAGCCCAAGGACCTTCGACTACGAGCAGTACTTC. The full variable domain, in which reference TRBV9 and TRBJ2-7 provide the parts outside the CDR3, is DSGVTQTPKHLITATGQRVTLRCSPRSGDLSVYWYQQSLDQGLQFLIQYYNGEERAKGNILERFSAQQFPDLHSELNLSSLELGDSALYFCASSPRTFDYEQYFGPGTRLTVT.

The chain recombines TRBV6-5 with TRBJ1-1; D gene uncertain. Trimming cost V 6 bases and J 1 base, with 15 bases left between them. The CDR3 has 15 amino acids. The germline gives CDR1 MNHEY, CDR2 SVGAGI. The CDR3 spells CASRDEKKTNTEAFF. In DNA form, the CDR3 reads TGTGCCAGCAGGGATGAAAAGAAGACGAACACTGAAGCTTTCTTT.

V is TRBV30 and J is TRBJ1-2; 10 bases are a match to TRBD1. The CDR3 totals 13 residues. Germline-derived CDR1 and CDR2 are GTSNPN and SVGIG (reference sequence). Trimming removed 4 bases from V and 13 bases from J; junction bases left unmatched: 12. CDR3 sequence (DNA): TGTGCCTGGAAAAAGGGGGGACAGGGGACATTCACCTTC. This translates into CAWKKGGQGTFTF. The full variable domain, its missing parts supplied by reference TRBV30 and TRBJ1-2, is SQTIHQWPATLVQPVGSPLSLECTVEGTSNPNLYWYRQAAGRGLQLLFYSVGIGQISSEVPQNLSASRPQDRQFILSSKKLLLSDSGFYLCAWKKGGQGTFTFGSGTRLTVV.

The chain combines TRBV5-1 with TRBJ2-1; D may be TRBD1 (5 bases). The CDR3 contains 16 residues. The germline gives CDR1 SGHRS, CDR2 YFSETQ. V lost 0 bases to trimming and J lost 0 bases, with 10 bases between them. The CDR3 coding sequence is TGCGCCAGCAGCTTGGACAGGTCGCACTCCTACAATGAGCAGTTCTTC. Translation gives CASSLDRSHSYNEQFF.

The chain links TRBV7-9 to TRBJ1-1, with a possible D match to TRBD1 (5 bases). Germline V lookup: CDR1 SEHNR, CDR2 FQNEAQ (reference sequence). There are 14 residues in the CDR3. The V end was cut by 0 bases, the J end by 7 bases, with 12 bases between. CDR3 amino acids: CASSLAGQGVEAFF. CDR3 sequence (DNA): TGTGCCAGCAGCTTAGCGGGGCAGGGCGTTGAAGCTTTCTTT.

The gene calls are TRBV4-1 and TRBJ1-5, with D maybe TRBD1 (5 bases). Germline V gene sequence: CDR1 MGHRA, CDR2 YSYEKL. V was shortened by 0 bases and J by 4 bases, with 10 bases between the two germline ends. This CDR3 comprises 15 residues. The CDR3 DNA reads as TGCGCCAGCAGCCAAGAAGGGACGGTGAATCAGCCCCAGCATTTT. This encodes CASSQEGTVNQPQHF.

This clone was counted a few times. The same CDR3 also results from other DNA sequences found in this sample. The genes are TRBV7-9 and TRBJ1-1, with a tentative D call TRBD1 (5 bases). Trimming left V 4 bases short and J 2 bases short, with 8 bases between. There are 13 residues in the CDR3. The germline CDR1 and CDR2 sequences are SEHNR and FQNEAQ (reference sequence). This CDR3 reads CASSSQGNTEAFF. Here the CDR3 DNA reads TGTGCCAGCAGCTCCCAGGGAAACACTGAAGCTTTCTTT. Full variable domain (missing parts from reference TRBV7-9 and TRBJ1-1): DTGVSQNPRHKITKRGQNVTFRCDPISEHNRLYWYRQTLGQGPEFLTYFQNEAQLEKSRLLSDRFSAERPKGSFSTLEIQRTEQGDSAMYLCASSSQGNTEAFFGQGTRLTVV.

The chain is built from TRBV27 and TRBJ2-5, with TRBD1 identical over 9 bases. CDR1 and CDR2 from the germline V gene are MNHEY and SMNVEV (reference sequence). The CDR3 totals 16 residues. The J segment lost 1 base and the V segment lost 5 bases, leaving 8 bases of the junction unmatched. The CDR3 nucleotides read TGTGCCAGCAGTCACTACCGGGACAGGGCCCAAGAGACCCAGTACTTC. Its translation: CASSHYRDRAQETQYF.

V is TRBV6-2 or TRBV6-3 and J is TRBJ2-1; 8 nucleotides agree with TRBD1. This CDR3 has 16 amino acids. Germline CDR1 is MNHEY and CDR2 is SVGEGT. J gave up 4 bases and V 4 bases, and 9 bases lay outside the gene matches. The CDR3 protein is CASSSLRDRTYNEQFF. The CDR3 DNA is TGTGCCAGCAGTTCTCTCCGGGACAGGACTTACAATGAGCAGTTCTTC.

This clone was seen a few times. Other DNA sequences in the same sample also yield this CDR3. The gene calls are TRBV9 and TRBJ1-1; D remains unclear. The CDR3 has 15 residues. From germline, CDR1 is SGDLS and CDR2 YYNGEE. V dropped 0 bases and J dropped 0 bases, with 9 bases sitting between them. CDR3 in DNA: TGTGCCAGCAGCGTAGTAGGAACAGTGAACACTGAAGCTTTCTTT. It specifies CASSVVGTVNTEAFF.

This chain links TRBV5-6 with TRBJ1-1; D is undetermined. The germline gives CDR1 SGHDT, CDR2 YYEEEE. The CDR3 is made up of 14 amino acids. Trimming left V 2 bases short and J 4 bases short, with 12 bases between. The CDR3 here is CASSFTGGSTEAFF. The CDR3 coding sequence is TGTGCCAGCAGCTTCACCGGAGGGAGCACTGAAGCTTTCTTT.

The chain combines TRBV18 with TRBJ1-2; D not resolved. In germline, CDR1 is KGHSH, CDR2 LQKENI. Between the trimmed V and J ends, which lost 1 base and 8 bases, there was a span of 14 bases. The CDR3 consists of 14 residues. CDR3 in amino acids: CASSPQSSFGGYTF. In DNA, the CDR3 is TGTGCCAGCTCACCACAGAGCAGTTTCGGCGGCTACACCTTC.

The chain links TRBV5-1 to TRBJ2-3, with 8 bases identical to TRBD2. V lost 1 base and J lost 1; bases outside the gene matches: 2. This CDR3 is 15 amino acids long. Germline-derived CDR1 and CDR2 are SGHRS and YFSETQ. Here the CDR3 reads CASSLKGLGTDTQYF. The CDR3 coding sequence is TGCGCCAGCAGCTTGAAGGGACTAGGCACAGATACGCAGTATTTT.